This TCR beta chain originates from a study of T cell therapy after organ transplantation. Study summary: Long-term post-therapy blood was drawn 20 to 29 weeks after therapy ended. Study-wide findings and caveats: In nonresponders, large pretherapy expansions changed minimally after therapy. Lower pretherapy CD8 clonality went with larger post-therapy fold change.

Time point reported: 20-29 weeks after completion of therapy. The data were produced by immunoSEQ multiplex PCR, yet TCRdb's version contains in-frame clones alone and is incomplete. The table lists 1,000 to 1,500 clones, 63% of them singletons. Relative to its sample, this clone is large. The antigen is unknown. Trimming cost V 5 bases and J 1 base, with 8 bases left between them. This CDR3 spans 13 amino acids. Germline-derived CDR1 and CDR2 are MNHEY and SMNVEV (reference sequence). The chain recombines TRBV27 with TRBJ1-1; D call uncertain. The sequences come from CD8+ T cells from blood, collected after autologous CMV-specific T cell therapy. This receptor was obtained from a human patient who had received a solid organ transplant and had CMV disease. T cells may partly derive from the graft donor. The CDR3 DNA reads as TGTGCCAGCAGTCTCTCGTGGAACACTGAAGCTTTCTTT. Translated: CASSLSWNTEAFF.